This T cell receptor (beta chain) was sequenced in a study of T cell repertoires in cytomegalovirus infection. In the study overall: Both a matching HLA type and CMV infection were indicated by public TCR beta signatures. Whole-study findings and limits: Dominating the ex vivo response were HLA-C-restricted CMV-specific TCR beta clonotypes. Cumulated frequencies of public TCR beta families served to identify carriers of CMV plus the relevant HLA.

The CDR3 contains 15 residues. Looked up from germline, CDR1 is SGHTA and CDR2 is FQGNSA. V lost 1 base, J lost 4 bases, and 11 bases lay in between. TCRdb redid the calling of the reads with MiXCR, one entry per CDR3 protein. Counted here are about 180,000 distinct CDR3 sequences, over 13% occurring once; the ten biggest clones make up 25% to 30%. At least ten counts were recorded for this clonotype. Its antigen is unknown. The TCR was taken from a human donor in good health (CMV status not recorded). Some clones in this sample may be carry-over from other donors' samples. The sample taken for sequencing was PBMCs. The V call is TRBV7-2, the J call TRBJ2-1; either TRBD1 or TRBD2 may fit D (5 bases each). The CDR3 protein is CASSLGGIRYNEQFF. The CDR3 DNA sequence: TGTGCCAGCAGCTTAGGGGGGATCAGGTACAATGAGCAGTTCTTC.